This TCR beta chain derives from a study of blood T cell repertoires in COVID-19. Study details: Samples came from the United States, Italy and Spain, spanning acute and convalescent COVID-19. In each case, the material was cDNA or gDNA derived from T cells, B-cell-depleted T cells, or PBMCs.

Libraries were prepared by immunoSEQ multiplex PCR; TCRdb keeps only in-frame clonotypes and omits some of them. The data contain over 350,000 clones, about 83% of them seen just once; the ten biggest clones take up 10%. CDR1 and CDR2 (germline): SGHKS, YYEKEE (reference sequence). Trimming removed 0 bases at V and 1 base at J, with 14 bases between. This CDR3 comprises 18 residues. The source material was PBMCs or T cells enriched from blood (not recorded which). The chain combines TRBV5-5 with TRBJ2-6; the D gene is possibly TRBD1 (5 bases). This clonotype was sampled from a woman between 45 and 65 years old who had recovered from COVID-19. CDR3 nucleotides: TGTGCCAGCAGCTTGGGGTTGGGGCCATTATCTGGGGCCAACGTCCTGACTTTC. Translated: CASSLGLGPLSGANVLTF.